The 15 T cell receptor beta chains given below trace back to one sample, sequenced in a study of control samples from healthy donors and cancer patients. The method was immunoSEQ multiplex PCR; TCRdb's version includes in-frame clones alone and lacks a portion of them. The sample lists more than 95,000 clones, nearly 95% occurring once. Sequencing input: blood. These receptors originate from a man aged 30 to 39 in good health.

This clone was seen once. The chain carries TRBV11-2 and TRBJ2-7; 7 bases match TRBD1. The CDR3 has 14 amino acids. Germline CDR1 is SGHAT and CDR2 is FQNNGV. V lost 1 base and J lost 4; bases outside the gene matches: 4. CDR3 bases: TGTGCCAGCAGCTTAGCCCAGGGGGAGTACGAGCAGTACGTC. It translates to CASSLAQGEYEQYV.

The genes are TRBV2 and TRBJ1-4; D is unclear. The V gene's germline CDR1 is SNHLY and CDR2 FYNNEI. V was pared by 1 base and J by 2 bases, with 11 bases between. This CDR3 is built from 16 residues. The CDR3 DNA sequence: TGTGCCAGCAGTGAAGGAGGGATGAGGACTAATGAAAAACTGTTTTTT. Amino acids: CASSEGGMRTNEKLFF. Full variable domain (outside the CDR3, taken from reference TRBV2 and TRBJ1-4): EPEVTQTPSHQVTQMGQEVILRCVPISNHLYFYWYRQILGQKVEFLVSFYNNEISEKSEIFDDQFSVERPDGSNFTLKIRSTKLEDSAMYFCASSEGGMRTNEKLFFGSGTQLSVL.

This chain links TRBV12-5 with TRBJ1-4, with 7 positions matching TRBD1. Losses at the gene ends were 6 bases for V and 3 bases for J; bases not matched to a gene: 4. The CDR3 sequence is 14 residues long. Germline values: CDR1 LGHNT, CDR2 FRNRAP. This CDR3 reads CASGVGTANEKLFF. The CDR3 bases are TGTGCTAGTGGCGTCGGGACAGCTAATGAAAAACTGTTTTTT.

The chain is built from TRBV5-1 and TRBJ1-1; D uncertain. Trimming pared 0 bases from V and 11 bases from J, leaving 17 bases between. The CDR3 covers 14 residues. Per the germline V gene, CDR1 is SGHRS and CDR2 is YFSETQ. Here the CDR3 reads CASSLDVGAPGAFF. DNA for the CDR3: TGCGCCAGCAGCTTGGACGTGGGCGCCCCTGGGGCTTTCTTT. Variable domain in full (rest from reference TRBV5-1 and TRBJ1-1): KAGVTQTPRYLIKTRGQQVTLSCSPISGHRSVSWYQQTPGQGLQFLFEYFSETQRNKGNFPGRFSGRQFSNSRSEMNVSTLELGDSALYLCASSLDVGAPGAFFGQGTRLTVV.

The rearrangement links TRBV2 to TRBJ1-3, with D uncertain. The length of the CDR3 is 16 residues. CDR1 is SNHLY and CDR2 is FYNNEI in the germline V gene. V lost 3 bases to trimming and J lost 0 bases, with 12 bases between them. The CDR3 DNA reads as TGTGCCAGCAGTGAGGAGACGGGTCTCTCTGGAAACACCATATATTTT. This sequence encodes CASSEETGLSGNTIYF.

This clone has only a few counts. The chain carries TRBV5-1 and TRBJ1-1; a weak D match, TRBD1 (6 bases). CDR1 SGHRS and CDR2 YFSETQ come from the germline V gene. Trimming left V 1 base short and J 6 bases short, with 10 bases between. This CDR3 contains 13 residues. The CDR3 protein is CASSLTGMAEAFF. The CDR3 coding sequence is TGCGCCAGCAGCTTGACAGGGATGGCTGAAGCTTTCTTT.

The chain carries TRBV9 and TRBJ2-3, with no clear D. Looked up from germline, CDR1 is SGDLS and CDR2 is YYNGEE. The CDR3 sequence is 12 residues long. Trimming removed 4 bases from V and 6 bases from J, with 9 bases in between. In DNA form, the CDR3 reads TGTGCCAGCAGCTCCCGGCGGGATACGCAGTATTTT. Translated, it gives CASSSRRDTQYF.

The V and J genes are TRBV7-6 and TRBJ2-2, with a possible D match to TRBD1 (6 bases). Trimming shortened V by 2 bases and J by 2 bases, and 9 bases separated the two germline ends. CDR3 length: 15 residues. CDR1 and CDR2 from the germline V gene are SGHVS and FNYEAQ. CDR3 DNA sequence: TGTGCCAGCAGCTTAAGGACAGCCAACACCGGGGAGCTGTTTTTT. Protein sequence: CASSLRTANTGELFF.

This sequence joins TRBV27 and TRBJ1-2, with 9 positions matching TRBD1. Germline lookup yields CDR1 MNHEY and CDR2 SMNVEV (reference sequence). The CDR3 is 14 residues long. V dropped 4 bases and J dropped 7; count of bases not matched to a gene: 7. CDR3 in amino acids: CASSSGTGWSGYTF. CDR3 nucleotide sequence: TGTGCCAGCAGTTCCGGGACAGGGTGGTCTGGCTACACCTTC.

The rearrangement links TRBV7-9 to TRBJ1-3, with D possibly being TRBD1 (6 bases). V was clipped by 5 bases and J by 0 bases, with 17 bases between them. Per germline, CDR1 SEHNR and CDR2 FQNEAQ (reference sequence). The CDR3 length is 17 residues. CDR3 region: CASSPRGGESSGNTIYF. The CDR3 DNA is TGTGCCAGCAGCCCTAGGGGGGGTGAGAGCTCTGGAAACACCATATATTTT.

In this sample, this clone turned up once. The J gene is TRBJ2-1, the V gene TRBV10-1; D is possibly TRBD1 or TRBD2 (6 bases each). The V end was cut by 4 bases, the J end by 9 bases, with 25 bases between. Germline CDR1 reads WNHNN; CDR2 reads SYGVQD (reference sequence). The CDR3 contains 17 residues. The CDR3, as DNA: TGCGCCAGCAGTGGGAAACCCGGGGGAGTACAAGGGGGTGAGCAGTTCTTC. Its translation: CASSGKPGGVQGGEQFF.

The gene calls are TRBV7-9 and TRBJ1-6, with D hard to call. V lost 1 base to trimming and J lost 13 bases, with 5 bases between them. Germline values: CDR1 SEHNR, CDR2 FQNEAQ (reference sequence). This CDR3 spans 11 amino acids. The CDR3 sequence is CASSLVGPLHF. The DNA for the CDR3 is TGTGCCAGCAGCTTAGTAGGGCCCCTCCACTTT.

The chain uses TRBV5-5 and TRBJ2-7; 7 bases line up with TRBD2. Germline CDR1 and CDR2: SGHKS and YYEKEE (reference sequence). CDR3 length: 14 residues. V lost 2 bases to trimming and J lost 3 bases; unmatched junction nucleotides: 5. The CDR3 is CASSLPGTNYEQYV. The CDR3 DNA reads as TGTGCCAGCAGCTTACCCGGGACTAACTACGAGCAGTACGTC.

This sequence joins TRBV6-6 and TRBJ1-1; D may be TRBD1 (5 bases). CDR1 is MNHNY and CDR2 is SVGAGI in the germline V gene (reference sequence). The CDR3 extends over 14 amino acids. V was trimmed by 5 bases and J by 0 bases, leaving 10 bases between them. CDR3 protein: CASSLRQMNTEAFF. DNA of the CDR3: TGTGCCAGCAGTCTAAGACAGATGAACACTGAAGCTTTCTTT.

The CDR3 nucleotides are TGTGCCAGCAGCCTTACCCCATGGGACAGAACCTACGAGCAGTACTTC. This sequence encodes CASSLTPWDRTYEQYF. The gene calls are TRBV5-4 and TRBJ2-7; 7 bases align to TRBD1. The CDR3 is made up of 16 amino acids. J lost 2 bases, V lost 4 bases, and 12 bases had no gene match. The V gene's germline CDR1 is SGHNT and CDR2 YYREEE (reference sequence).